This T cell receptor (beta chain) was documented in a study of identical twins. Study conclusions and caveats: Beta out-of-frame sequences displayed a weaker excess of sharing between twins. Where out-of-frame alpha sequences were twin-shared, they showed excess low generation probability. Insertions were fewer in abundant cord blood beta clonotypes, whereas memory repertoires showed none of this pattern.

Comment on this clonotype: Its specificity is unknown.

The CDR3 consists of 14 residues. Trimming cost V 4 bases and J 4 bases, with 14 bases left between them. Germline-derived CDR1 and CDR2 are SGHRS and YFSETQ. Through template switching, a universal primer site was introduced, and the cDNA contained unique molecular identifiers. TCRdb used MiXCR to reprocess the 5' RACE reads, holding one entry per CDR3 protein. The sample gives 1.5 million to 2 million distinct CDR3 sequences, around a third of which show up once; about 0.27% is in the top ten. Sequenced material: cord blood. This sequence was found in a newborn girl in good health. The chain uses TRBV5-1 and TRBJ1-1; D is unclear. The CDR3 bases are TGCGCCAGCAGCGGACGTTCCATGAGCACTGAAGCTTTCTTT. The encoded protein is CASSGRSMSTEAFF.